This T cell receptor (beta chain) originates from a study of T cell responses to AZD1222 COVID-19 vaccine. Turning to this clone: No antigen is known for it.

General observations from the study: After two AZD1222 doses, spike-specific TCR breadth and depth rose versus day 0. White British people made up most donors, females outnumbered males, and clonal diversity was possibly underestimated. Researchers took repertoire samples only after the peak T cell response had come.

Using immunoSEQ multiplex PCR, the repertoire was profiled, and TCRdb retains in-frame clones only, with some absent. This sample has some 180,000 clones, with 70% to 90% found just once. Trimming removed 5 bases from V and 8 bases from J, with 18 bases in between. Looked up from germline, CDR1 is SGHAT and CDR2 is FQNNGV. The CDR3 spans 14 residues. The chain recombines TRBV11-2 with TRBJ1-2; no clear D. The specimen comprised peripheral blood, sampled on day 0 of AZD1222 vaccination. The receptor was isolated from an adult in good health. CDR3 sequence: CASSASLRRGGYTF. The CDR3 region has the DNA TGTGCCAGCAGCGCTAGCCTACGCCGGGGAGGCTACACCTTC.